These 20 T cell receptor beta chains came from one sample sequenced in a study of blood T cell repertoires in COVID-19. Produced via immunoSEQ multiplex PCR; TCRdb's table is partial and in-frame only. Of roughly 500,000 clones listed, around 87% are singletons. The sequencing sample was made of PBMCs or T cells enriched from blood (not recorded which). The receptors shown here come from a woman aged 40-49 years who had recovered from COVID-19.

The CDR3 here is CASSRGGVAFF. DNA of the CDR3: TGTGCCAGCAGCCGAGGGGGGGTGGCTTTCTTC. V and J are TRBV5-8 and TRBJ2-1, with D perhaps matching TRBD2 (7 bases). Per germline, CDR1 SGHTS and CDR2 YDEGEE. The CDR3 extends over 11 amino acids. The V end was cut by 4 bases, the J end by 16 bases, with 15 bases between.

This CDR3 is CASSPRAGPIYGYTF. DNA of the CDR3: TGTGCCAGCAGCCCGCGGGCAGGTCCCATCTATGGCTACACCTTC. The genes are TRBV7-2 and TRBJ1-2; D unresolved. Germline values: CDR1 SGHTA, CDR2 FQGNSA. With 5 bases removed from V and 4 bases from J, the gap between germline ends came to 17 bases. This CDR3 contains 15 residues.

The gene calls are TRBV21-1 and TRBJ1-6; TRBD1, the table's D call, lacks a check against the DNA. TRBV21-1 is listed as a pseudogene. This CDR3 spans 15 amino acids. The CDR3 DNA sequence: TGTGCCAGCAGCAAACGAGGACAGGGGTCGTCACCCCTCCACTTT. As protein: CASSKRGQGSSPLHF.

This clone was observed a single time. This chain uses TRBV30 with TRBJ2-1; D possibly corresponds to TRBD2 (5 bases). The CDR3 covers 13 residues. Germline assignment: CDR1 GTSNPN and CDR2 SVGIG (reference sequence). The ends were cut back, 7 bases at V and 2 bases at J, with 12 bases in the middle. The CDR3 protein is CASARETYNEQFF. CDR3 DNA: TGTGCCTCGGCCCGGGAAACCTACAATGAGCAGTTCTTC.

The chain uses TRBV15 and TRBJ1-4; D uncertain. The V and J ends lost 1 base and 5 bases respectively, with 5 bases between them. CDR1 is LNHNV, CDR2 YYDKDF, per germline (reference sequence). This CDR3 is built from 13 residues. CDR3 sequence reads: CATSRAGNEKLFF. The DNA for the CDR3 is TGTGCCACCAGCAGAGCGGGGAATGAAAAACTGTTTTTT.

The CDR3 DNA reads as TGTGCCAGCAGTTATAACGAAGGGGAAAAGGCTTTCTTT. Translating it yields CASSYNEGEKAFF. The chain is built from TRBV6-5 and TRBJ1-1; TRBD1 might be the D (5 bases). This CDR3 is 13 amino acids long. Germline V gives CDR1 MNHEY, CDR2 SVGAGI. Trimming took 3 bases from V and 11 from J, leaving 16 bases between them.

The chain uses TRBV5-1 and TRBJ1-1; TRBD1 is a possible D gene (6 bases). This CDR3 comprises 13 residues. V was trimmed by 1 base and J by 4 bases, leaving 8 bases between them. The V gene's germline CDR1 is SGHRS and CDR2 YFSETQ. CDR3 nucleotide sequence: TGCGCCAGCAGCTTGAGCAGGGGCACTGAAGCTTTCTTT. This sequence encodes CASSLSRGTEAFF. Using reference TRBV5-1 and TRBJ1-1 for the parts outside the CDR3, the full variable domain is KAGVTQTPRYLIKTRGQQVTLSCSPISGHRSVSWYQQTPGQGLQFLFEYFSETQRNKGNFPGRFSGRQFSNSRSEMNVSTLELGDSALYLCASSLSRGTEAFFGQGTRLTVV.

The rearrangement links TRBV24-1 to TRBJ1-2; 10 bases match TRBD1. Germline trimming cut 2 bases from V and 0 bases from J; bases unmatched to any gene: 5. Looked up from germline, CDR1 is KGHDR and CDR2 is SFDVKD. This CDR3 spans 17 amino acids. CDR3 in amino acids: CATSDSPGTGANYGYTF. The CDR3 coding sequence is TGTGCCACCAGTGATTCCCCCGGGACAGGGGCTAACTATGGCTACACCTTC.

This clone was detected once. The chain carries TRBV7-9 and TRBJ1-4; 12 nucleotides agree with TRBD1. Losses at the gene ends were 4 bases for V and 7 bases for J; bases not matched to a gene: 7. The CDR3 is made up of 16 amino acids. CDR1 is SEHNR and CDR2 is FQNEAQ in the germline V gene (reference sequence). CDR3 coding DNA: TGTGCCAGCAGCTCTGGGGACAGGGGGCTGGCTGAAAAACTGTTTTTT. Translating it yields CASSSGDRGLAEKLFF.

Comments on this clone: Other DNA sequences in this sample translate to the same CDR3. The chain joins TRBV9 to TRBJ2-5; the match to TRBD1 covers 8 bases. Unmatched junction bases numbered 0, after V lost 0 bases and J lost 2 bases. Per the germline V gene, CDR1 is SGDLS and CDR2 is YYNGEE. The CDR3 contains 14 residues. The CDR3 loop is CASSVGDRQETQYF. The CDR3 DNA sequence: TGTGCCAGCAGCGTAGGGGACAGGCAAGAGACCCAGTACTTC.

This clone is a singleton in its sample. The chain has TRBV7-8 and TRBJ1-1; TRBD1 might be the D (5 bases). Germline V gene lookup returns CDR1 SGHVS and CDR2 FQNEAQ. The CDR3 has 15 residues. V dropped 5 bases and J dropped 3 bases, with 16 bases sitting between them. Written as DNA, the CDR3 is TGTGCCAGCAGCACCTACCGGGGGTCGTACACTGAAGCTTTCTTT. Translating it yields CASSTYRGSYTEAFF.

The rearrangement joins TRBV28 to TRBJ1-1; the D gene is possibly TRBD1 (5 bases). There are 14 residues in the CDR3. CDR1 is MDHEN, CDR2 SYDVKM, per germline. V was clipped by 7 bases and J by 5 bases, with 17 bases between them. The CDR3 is CASTLGGQGTEAFF. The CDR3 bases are TGTGCCAGCACCCTCGGGGGTCAAGGGACTGAAGCTTTCTTT.

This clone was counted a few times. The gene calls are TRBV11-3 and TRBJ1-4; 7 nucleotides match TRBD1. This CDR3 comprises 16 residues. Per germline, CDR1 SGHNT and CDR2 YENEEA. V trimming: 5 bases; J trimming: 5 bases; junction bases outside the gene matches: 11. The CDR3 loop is CASSRSPGQQNEKLFF. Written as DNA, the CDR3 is TGTGCCAGCAGCCGATCTCCGGGACAGCAAAATGAAAAACTGTTTTTT.

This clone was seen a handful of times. CDR3: CASSFAGTGDTEAFF. The DNA for the CDR3 is TGTGCCAGCTCGTTCGCCGGGACAGGGGACACTGAAGCTTTCTTT. This chain links TRBV18 with TRBJ1-1; 10 bases are shared with TRBD1. CDR1 is KGHSH and CDR2 is LQKENI in the germline V gene. The CDR3 contains 15 residues. The J segment lost 3 bases and the V segment lost 6 bases, leaving 7 bases of the junction unmatched.

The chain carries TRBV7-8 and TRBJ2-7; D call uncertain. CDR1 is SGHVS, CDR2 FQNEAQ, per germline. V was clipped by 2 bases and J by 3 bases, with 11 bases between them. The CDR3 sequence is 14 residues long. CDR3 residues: CASSLHHSHYEQYF. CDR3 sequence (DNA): TGTGCCAGCAGCTTACATCACTCTCACTACGAGCAGTACTTC. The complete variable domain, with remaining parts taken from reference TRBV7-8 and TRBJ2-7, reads GAGVSQSPRYKVAKRGQDVALRCDPISGHVSLFWYQQALGQGPEFLTYFQNEAQLDKSGLPSDRFFAERPEGSVSTLKIQRTQQEDSAVYLCASSLHHSHYEQYFGPGTRLTVT.

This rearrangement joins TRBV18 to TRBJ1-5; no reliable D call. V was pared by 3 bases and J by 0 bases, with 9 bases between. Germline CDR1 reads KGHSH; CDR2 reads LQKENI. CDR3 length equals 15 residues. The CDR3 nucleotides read TGTGCCAGCTCACCTACCGCTAATAGCAATCAGCCCCAGCATTTT. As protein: CASSPTANSNQPQHF.

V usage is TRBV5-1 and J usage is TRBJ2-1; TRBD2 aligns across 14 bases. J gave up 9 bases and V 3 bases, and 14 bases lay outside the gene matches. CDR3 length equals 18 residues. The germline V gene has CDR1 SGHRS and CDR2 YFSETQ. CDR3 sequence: CASSSQPGTSGRGSEQFF. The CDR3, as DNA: TGCGCCAGCAGCTCCCAACCGGGGACTAGCGGGAGAGGTAGTGAGCAGTTCTTC. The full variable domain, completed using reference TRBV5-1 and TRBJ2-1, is KAGVTQTPRYLIKTRGQQVTLSCSPISGHRSVSWYQQTPGQGLQFLFEYFSETQRNKGNFPGRFSGRQFSNSRSEMNVSTLELGDSALYLCASSSQPGTSGRGSEQFFGPGTRLTVL.

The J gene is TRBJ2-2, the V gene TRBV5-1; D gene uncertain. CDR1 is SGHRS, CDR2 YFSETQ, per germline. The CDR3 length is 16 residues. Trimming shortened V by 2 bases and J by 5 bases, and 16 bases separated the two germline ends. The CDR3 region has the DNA TGCGCCAGCAGCTTAACGATTGGAGCAGCTACCGGGGAGCTGTTTTTT. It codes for CASSLTIGAATGELFF. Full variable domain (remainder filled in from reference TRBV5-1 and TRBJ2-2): KAGVTQTPRYLIKTRGQQVTLSCSPISGHRSVSWYQQTPGQGLQFLFEYFSETQRNKGNFPGRFSGRQFSNSRSEMNVSTLELGDSALYLCASSLTIGAATGELFFGEGSRLTVL.

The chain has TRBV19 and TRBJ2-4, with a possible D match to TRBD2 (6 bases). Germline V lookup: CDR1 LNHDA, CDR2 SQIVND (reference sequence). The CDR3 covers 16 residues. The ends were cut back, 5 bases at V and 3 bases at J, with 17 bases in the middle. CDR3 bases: TGTGCCAGTAGTTCCCCCTTGGGGGGAGACAAAAACATTCAGTACTTC. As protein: CASSSPLGGDKNIQYF.

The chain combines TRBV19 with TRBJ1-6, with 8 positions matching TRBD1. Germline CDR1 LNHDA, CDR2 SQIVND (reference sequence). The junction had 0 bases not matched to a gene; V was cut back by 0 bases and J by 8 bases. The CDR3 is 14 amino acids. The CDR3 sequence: CASSIEGQDSPLHF. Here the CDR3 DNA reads TGTGCCAGTAGTATAGAGGGACAGGATTCACCCCTCCACTTT.